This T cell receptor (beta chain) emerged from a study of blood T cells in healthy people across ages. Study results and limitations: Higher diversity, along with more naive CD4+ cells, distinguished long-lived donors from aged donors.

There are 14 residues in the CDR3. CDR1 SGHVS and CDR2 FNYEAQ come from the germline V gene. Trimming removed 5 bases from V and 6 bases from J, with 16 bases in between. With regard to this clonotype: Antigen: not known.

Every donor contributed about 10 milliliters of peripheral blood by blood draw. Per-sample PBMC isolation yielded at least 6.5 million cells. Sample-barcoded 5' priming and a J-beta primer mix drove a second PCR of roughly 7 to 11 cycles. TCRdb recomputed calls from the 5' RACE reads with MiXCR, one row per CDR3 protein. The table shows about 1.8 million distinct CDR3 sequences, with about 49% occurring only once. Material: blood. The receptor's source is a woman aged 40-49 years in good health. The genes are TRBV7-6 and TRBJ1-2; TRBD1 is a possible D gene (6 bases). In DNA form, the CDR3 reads TGTGCCAGCAGCCAGGCCACAGGGTTTGATGGCTACACCTTC. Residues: CASSQATGFDGYTF.